This TCR beta chain emerged from a study of technical replicates of blood from a handful of donors. Sequencing used immunoSEQ multiplex PCR; TCRdb keeps in-frame clones, though not all of them. Here the sample spans about 70,000 clones, 90% to 95% being singletons. Germline CDR1 is MNHNS and CDR2 is SASEGT. Unmatched junction bases numbered 12, after V lost 3 bases and J lost 2 bases. CDR3 length: 18 amino acids. The sample taken for sequencing was T cells isolated from PBMCs. This sequence joins TRBV6-1 and TRBJ1-5; TRBD1 matches at 8 bases. This TCR was sampled from a human donor in good health. CDR3 DNA sequence: TGTGCCAGCAGTGAGGGGCAGGGGGCTTATCGGGGCAATCAGCCCCAGCATTTT. It is translated as CASSEGQGAYRGNQPQHF.